The source of this T cell receptor beta chain is a study of identical twins. This clonotype has just a few counts. Its cognate antigen is unknown. Using its own MiXCR run on the 5' RACE reads, TCRdb lists one record per CDR3 protein. The table records 200,000 to 250,000 distinct CDR3 sequences, more than 6.5% of them present only once. Trimming removed 4 bases from V and 3 bases from J; junction bases left unmatched: 5. This CDR3 comprises 15 residues. CDR1 is MNHNS, CDR2 SASEGT, per germline. Every donor was a healthy Caucasian. Study-level results: Insertions ran lower in abundant cord blood beta clonotypes, though not in memory repertoires.

This same sample was also part of a study on yellow fever vaccine responses in identical twins.

The source is a woman aged 18-35 years in good health. V and J are TRBV6-1 and TRBJ2-5, with 10 bases lining up with TRBD1. Sequencing used memory (CD45RO+) T cells sorted from blood. Here the CDR3 DNA reads TGTGCCAGCAGTGGGGGGACAGGGGAGGAAGAGACCCAGTACTTC. Translating it yields CASSGGTGEEETQYF.